This T cell receptor beta chain derives from a study of OX40 agonist ivuxolimab in advanced cancers. The table came from immunoSEQ multiplex PCR; TCRdb's copy has only in-frame clones and leaves some out. This repertoire shows about 58,000 clones, around 83% found once; its top ten account for roughly 0.9%. In its sample, this clone was seen once. At baseline, cycle 4 day 1, and cycle 7 day 1, blood was sampled. Germline lookup yields CDR1 SGHRS and CDR2 YFSETQ. V shed 5 bases and J shed 9 bases, with 24 bases lying between them. This CDR3 is 16 amino acids long. This TCR was sampled from an adult with an advanced solid tumor such as melanoma, head and neck, liver or kidney cancer. The gene calls are TRBV5-1 and TRBJ2-1, with D possibly TRBD2 on 6 matching bases. This specimen was CD4+ or CD8+ T cells sorted from blood, taken in a trial of the OX40 agonist ivuxolimab. This CDR3 reads CASRGSPGTSGSEQFF. CDR3 DNA: TGCGCCAGCAGGGGTTCCCCAGGGACGAGCGGGTCTGAGCAGTTCTTC.